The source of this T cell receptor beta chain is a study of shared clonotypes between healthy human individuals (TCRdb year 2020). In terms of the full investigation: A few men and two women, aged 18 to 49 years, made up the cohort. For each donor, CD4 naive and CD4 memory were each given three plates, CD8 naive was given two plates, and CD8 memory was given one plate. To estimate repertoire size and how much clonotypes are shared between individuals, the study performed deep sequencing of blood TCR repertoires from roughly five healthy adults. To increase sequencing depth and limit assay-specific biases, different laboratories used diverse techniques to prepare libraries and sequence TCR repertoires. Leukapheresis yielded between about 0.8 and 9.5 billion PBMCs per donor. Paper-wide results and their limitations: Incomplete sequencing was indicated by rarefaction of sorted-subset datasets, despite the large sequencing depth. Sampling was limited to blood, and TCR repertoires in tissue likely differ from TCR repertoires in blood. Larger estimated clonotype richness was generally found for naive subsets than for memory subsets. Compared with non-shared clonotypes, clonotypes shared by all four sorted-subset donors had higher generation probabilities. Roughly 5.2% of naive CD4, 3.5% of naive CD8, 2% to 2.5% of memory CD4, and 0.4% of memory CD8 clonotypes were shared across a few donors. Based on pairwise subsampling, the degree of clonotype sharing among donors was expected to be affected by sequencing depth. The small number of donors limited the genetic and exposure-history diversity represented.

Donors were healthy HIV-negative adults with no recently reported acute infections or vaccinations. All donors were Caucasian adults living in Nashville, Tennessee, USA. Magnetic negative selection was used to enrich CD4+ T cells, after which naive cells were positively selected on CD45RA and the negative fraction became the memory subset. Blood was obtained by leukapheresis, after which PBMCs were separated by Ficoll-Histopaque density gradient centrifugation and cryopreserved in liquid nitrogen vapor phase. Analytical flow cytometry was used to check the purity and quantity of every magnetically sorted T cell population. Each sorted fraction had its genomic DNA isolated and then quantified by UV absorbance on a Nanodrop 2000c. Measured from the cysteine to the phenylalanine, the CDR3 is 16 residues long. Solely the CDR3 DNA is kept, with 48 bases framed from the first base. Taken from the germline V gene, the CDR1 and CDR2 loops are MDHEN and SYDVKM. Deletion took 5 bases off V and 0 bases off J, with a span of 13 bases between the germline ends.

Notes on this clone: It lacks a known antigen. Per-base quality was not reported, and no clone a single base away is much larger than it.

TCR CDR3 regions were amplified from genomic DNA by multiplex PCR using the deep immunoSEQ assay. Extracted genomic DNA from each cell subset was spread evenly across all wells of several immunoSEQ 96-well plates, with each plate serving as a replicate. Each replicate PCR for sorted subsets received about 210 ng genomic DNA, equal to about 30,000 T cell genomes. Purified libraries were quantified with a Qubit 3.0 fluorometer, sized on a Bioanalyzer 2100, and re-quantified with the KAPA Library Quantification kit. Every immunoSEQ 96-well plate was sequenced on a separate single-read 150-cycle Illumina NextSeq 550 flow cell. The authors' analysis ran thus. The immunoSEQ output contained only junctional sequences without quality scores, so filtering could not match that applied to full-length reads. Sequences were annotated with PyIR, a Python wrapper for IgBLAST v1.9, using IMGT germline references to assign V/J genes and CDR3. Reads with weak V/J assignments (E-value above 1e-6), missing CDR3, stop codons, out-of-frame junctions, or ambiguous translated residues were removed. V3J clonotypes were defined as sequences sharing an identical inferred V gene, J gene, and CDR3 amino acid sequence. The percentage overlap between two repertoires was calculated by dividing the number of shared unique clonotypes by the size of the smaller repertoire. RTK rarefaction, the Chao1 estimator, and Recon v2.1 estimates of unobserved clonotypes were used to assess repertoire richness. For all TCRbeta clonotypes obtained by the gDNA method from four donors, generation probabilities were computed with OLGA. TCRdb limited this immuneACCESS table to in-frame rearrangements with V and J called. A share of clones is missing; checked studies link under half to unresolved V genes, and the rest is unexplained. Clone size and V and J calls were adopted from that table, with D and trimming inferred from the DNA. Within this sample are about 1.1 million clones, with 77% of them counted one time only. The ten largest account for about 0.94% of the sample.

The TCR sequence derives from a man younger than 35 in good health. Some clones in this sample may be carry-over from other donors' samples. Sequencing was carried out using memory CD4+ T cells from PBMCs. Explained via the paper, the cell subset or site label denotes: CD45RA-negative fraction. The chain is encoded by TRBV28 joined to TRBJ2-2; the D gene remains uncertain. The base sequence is TGTGCCAGCAGTCCCTATGGGCGGCCGAACACCGGGGAGCTGTTTTTT. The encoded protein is CASSPYGRPNTGELFF.